This is a list of T cell receptor beta chains from one sample in a study of beta chain features in type 1 diabetes. The repertoire was sequenced with immunoSEQ multiplex PCR; TCRdb's copy has only in-frame clones and lacks some. This sample has 860,000 or so clones, with around a sixth found just once. Sample: naive CD4+ T cells from blood. The receptors were gathered from a woman aged 18-29 years in good health. Each CDR3 is given with its conserved first and last residue. A D gene is named only where the DNA matches it firmly. Where a row states a size, it is once, few, many or the class of an expanded clone; other rows omit it.

abundance: few
v_gene: TRBV7-8
d_gene: -
j_gene: TRBJ2-2
len: 16
CDR3nt: TGTGCCAGCAGCTTACACGACCCGCCGAACACCGGGGAGCTGTTTTTT
CDR3aa: CASSLHDPPNTGELFF

abundance: few
v_gene: TRBV21-1
d_gene: -
j_gene: TRBJ2-1
len: 17
CDR3nt: TGTGCCAGCAGCTACGGGGGGACTAGCGGGAGTTACAATGAGCAGTTCTTC
CDR3aa: CASSYGGTSGSYNEQFF

abundance: -
v_gene: TRBV18
d_gene: -
j_gene: TRBJ2-1
len: 15
CDR3nt: TGTGCCAGCTCGCCCTTTGCCGGGGCCGGGGATGAGCAGTTCTTC
CDR3aa: CASSPFAGAGDEQFF

abundance: -
v_gene: TRBV7-9
d_gene: -
j_gene: TRBJ2-1
len: 11
CDR3nt: TGTGCCAGCAGCCTCGGAGGTAGGCAGTTCTTC
CDR3aa: CASSLGGRQFF

abundance: few
v_gene: TRBV6-5
d_gene: -
j_gene: TRBJ2-5
len: 15
CDR3nt: TGTGCCAGCAGACTCCGGGGAGCGGGCCAAGAGACCCAGTACTTC
CDR3aa: CASRLRGAGQETQYF

abundance: -
v_gene: TRBV5-1
d_gene: -
j_gene: TRBJ2-7
len: 14
CDR3nt: TGCGCCAGCAGCTTGGCCCCCTCTACCTACGAGCAGTACTTC
CDR3aa: CASSLAPSTYEQYF

abundance: -
v_gene: TRBV7-2
d_gene: -
j_gene: TRBJ1-1
len: 14
CDR3nt: TGTGCCAGCAGCTTAAAGGGCATGAACACTGAAGCTTTCTTT
CDR3aa: CASSLKGMNTEAFF

abundance: -
v_gene: TRBV6-1
d_gene: -
j_gene: TRBJ1-1
len: 13
CDR3nt: TGTGCCAGCAGTGTCCGGGGGAACACTGAAGCTTTCTTT
CDR3aa: CASSVRGNTEAFF

abundance: -
v_gene: TRBV7-3
d_gene: -
j_gene: TRBJ1-3
len: 15
CDR3nt: TGTGCCAGCAGCCAGGCGGGCCCCCCTGGAAACACCATATATTTT
CDR3aa: CASSQAGPPGNTIYF

abundance: -
v_gene: TRBV6-6
d_gene: -
j_gene: TRBJ1-1
len: 13
CDR3nt: TGTGCCAGCAGTAGTAGACATAACACTGAAGCTTTCTTT
CDR3aa: CASSSRHNTEAFF

abundance: few
v_gene: TRBV6-5
d_gene: TRBD1
j_gene: TRBJ1-5
len: 14
CDR3nt: TGTGCCAGCAGTGACAGGGGTGGCAATCAGCCCCAGCATTTT
CDR3aa: CASSDRGGNQPQHF

abundance: few
v_gene: TRBV6-1
d_gene: -
j_gene: TRBJ1-5
len: 14
CDR3nt: TGTGCCAGCAGTGGCCTCCGGAGCAATCAGCCCCAGCATTTT
CDR3aa: CASSGLRSNQPQHF

abundance: few
v_gene: TRBV9
d_gene: -
j_gene: TRBJ1-3
len: 13
CDR3nt: TGTGCCAGCAGCGAAGGACAGAGAAACACCATATATTTT
CDR3aa: CASSEGQRNTIYF

abundance: few
v_gene: TRBV6-6
d_gene: -
j_gene: TRBJ2-1
len: 15
CDR3nt: TGTGCCAGCAGTTACCCTAGCTACCCTGTTAGTGAGCAGTTCTTC
CDR3aa: CASSYPSYPVSEQFF

abundance: few
v_gene: TRBV6-1
d_gene: -
j_gene: TRBJ2-4
len: 13
CDR3nt: TGTGCCAGCAGTGTCAGGGCCCAAATCATTCAGTACTTC
CDR3aa: CASSVRAQIIQYF

abundance: once
v_gene: TRBV28
d_gene: -
j_gene: TRBJ1-2
len: 14
CDR3nt: TGTGCCAGCAGTTTAGGCCAAGCTAACTATGGCTACACCTTC
CDR3aa: CASSLGQANYGYTF

abundance: -
v_gene: TRBV19
d_gene: TRBD2
j_gene: TRBJ2-1
len: 16
CDR3nt: TGTGCCAGTAGTAAACCGGGACTAGCGGTTGCTGGAGAGCAGTTCTTC
CDR3aa: CASSKPGLAVAGEQFF

abundance: few
v_gene: TRBV28
d_gene: TRBD2
j_gene: TRBJ2-5
len: 13
CDR3nt: TGTGCCAGCAGTAGGACTAGGAGGCAGACCCAGTACTTC
CDR3aa: CASSRTRRQTQYF

abundance: -
v_gene: TRBV7-9
d_gene: -
j_gene: TRBJ2-1
len: 15
CDR3nt: TGTGCCAGCATCCTAGCTCCTTGCTCCTACAATGAGCAGTTCTTC
CDR3aa: CASILAPCSYNEQFF

abundance: few
v_gene: TRBV7-9
d_gene: -
j_gene: TRBJ2-1
len: 14
CDR3nt: TGTGCCAGCCAAATCGGTCTCCTTTACAATGAGCAGTTCTTC
CDR3aa: CASQIGLLYNEQFF

abundance: many
v_gene: TRBV14
d_gene: -
j_gene: TRBJ1-5
len: 13
CDR3nt: TGTGCCAGCAGCCAAGGGGGCAATCAGCCCCAGCATTTT
CDR3aa: CASSQGGNQPQHF

abundance: -
v_gene: TRBV6-1
d_gene: -
j_gene: TRBJ2-7
len: 13
CDR3nt: TGTGCCAGCAGTGTGGGCAGGTCTGACGAGCAGTACTTC
CDR3aa: CASSVGRSDEQYF

abundance: -
v_gene: TRBV7-9
d_gene: -
j_gene: TRBJ2-3
len: 15
CDR3nt: TGTGCCAGCAGCACCTCCGGGACAACCACAGATACGCAGTATTTT
CDR3aa: CASSTSGTTTDTQYF

abundance: few
v_gene: TRBV28
d_gene: TRBD1
j_gene: TRBJ2-3
len: 15
CDR3nt: TGTGCCAGCAGCGGACAGGGGGCCGGGACAGATACGCAGTATTTT
CDR3aa: CASSGQGAGTDTQYF

abundance: -
v_gene: TRBV7-2
d_gene: -
j_gene: TRBJ2-1
len: 15
CDR3nt: TGTGCCAGCAGCCGGCAAAGGGGCTATAACAATGAGCAGTTCTTC
CDR3aa: CASSRQRGYNNEQFF

abundance: few
v_gene: TRBV13
d_gene: -
j_gene: TRBJ2-1
len: 15
CDR3nt: TGTGCCAGCAGCTTACTGCGGACTTTCCAAGGCGAGCAGTTCTTC
CDR3aa: CASSLLRTFQGEQFF

abundance: few
v_gene: TRBV19
d_gene: -
j_gene: TRBJ1-5
len: 15
CDR3nt: TGTGCCAGTAGTCCACCGGTGGCAGTCGTCCGTCCCCAGCATTTT
CDR3aa: CASSPPVAVVRPQHF

abundance: -
v_gene: TRBV7-2
d_gene: -
j_gene: TRBJ2-7
len: 11
CDR3nt: TGTGCCAGCAGCCCTGACAGGGACTACTACTTC
CDR3aa: CASSPDRDYYF

abundance: -
v_gene: TRBV6-6
d_gene: -
j_gene: TRBJ2-7
len: 13
CDR3nt: TGTGCCAGCAGTTACGATGGATCCTACGAGCAGTACTTC
CDR3aa: CASSYDGSYEQYF

abundance: few
v_gene: TRBV28
d_gene: -
j_gene: TRBJ1-4
len: 15
CDR3nt: TGTGCCAGCAGTCCCTACAGAGCAACTAATGAAAAACTGTTTTTT
CDR3aa: CASSPYRATNEKLFF

abundance: few
v_gene: TRBV7-3
d_gene: TRBD2
j_gene: TRBJ2-7
len: 15
CDR3nt: TGTGCCAGCAGCTTAAACCCGGGACTAGGGTACGAGCAGTACTTC
CDR3aa: CASSLNPGLGYEQYF

abundance: -
v_gene: TRBV5-1
d_gene: -
j_gene: TRBJ2-3
len: 14
CDR3nt: TGCGCCAGCAGCTTAGGTCGCGGCACAGATACGCAGTATTTT
CDR3aa: CASSLGRGTDTQYF

abundance: -
v_gene: TRBV5-1
d_gene: -
j_gene: TRBJ1-2
len: 14
CDR3nt: TGCGCCAGCAGCTTGGTTGGCGCTCCGGGTGGCTACACCTTC
CDR3aa: CASSLVGAPGGYTF

abundance: -
v_gene: TRBV5-1
d_gene: -
j_gene: TRBJ1-4
len: 15
CDR3nt: TGCGCCAGCAGCTTGGGGCCGCCGCCGGGTGAAAAACTGTTTTTT
CDR3aa: CASSLGPPPGEKLFF

abundance: few
v_gene: TRBV10-3
d_gene: TRBD2
j_gene: TRBJ2-7
len: 16
CDR3nt: TGTGCCATCAGTGATCGGAGAACTAGCGGTTTCTACGAGCAGTACTTC
CDR3aa: CAISDRRTSGFYEQYF

abundance: few
v_gene: TRBV7-9
d_gene: TRBD1
j_gene: TRBJ1-2
len: 16
CDR3nt: TGTGCCAGCAGCTTAGCCGGGACAGGGGCAAACTATGGCTACACCTTC
CDR3aa: CASSLAGTGANYGYTF

abundance: -
v_gene: TRBV5-6
d_gene: -
j_gene: TRBJ1-2
len: 16
CDR3nt: TGTGCCAGCAGCTTTGGGGCAGGGGCTACCAACTATGGCTACACCTTC
CDR3aa: CASSFGAGATNYGYTF

abundance: few
v_gene: TRBV18
d_gene: TRBD1
j_gene: TRBJ2-2
len: 16
CDR3nt: TGTGCCAGCTCACCGACAGGGGGCGCGAACACCGGGGAGCTGTTTTTT
CDR3aa: CASSPTGGANTGELFF

abundance: few
v_gene: TRBV5-1
d_gene: -
j_gene: TRBJ1-4
len: 16
CDR3nt: TGCGCCAGCAGCCTGGGACCGGCCAGGACTAATGAAAAACTGTTTTTT
CDR3aa: CASSLGPARTNEKLFF

abundance: -
v_gene: TRBV7-9
d_gene: -
j_gene: TRBJ1-1
len: 15
CDR3nt: TGTGCCAGCAGCCTCACCCCCCAGGGGAAGAATGAAGCTTTCTTT
CDR3aa: CASSLTPQGKNEAFF

abundance: -
v_gene: TRBV28
d_gene: TRBD1
j_gene: TRBJ1-1
len: 15
CDR3nt: TGTGCCAGCAGTGCGCCCGGACAGGGTGGCACTGAAGCTTTCTTT
CDR3aa: CASSAPGQGGTEAFF

abundance: few
v_gene: TRBV4-2
d_gene: -
j_gene: TRBJ2-7
len: 15
CDR3nt: TGTGCCAGCAGCCAAGAATCGGTTGGCGGGTTCGAGCAGTACTTC
CDR3aa: CASSQESVGGFEQYF

abundance: few
v_gene: TRBV28
d_gene: TRBD1
j_gene: TRBJ2-7
len: 15
CDR3nt: TGTGCCAGCAGGCGAGCCGGGACAGGGTCCTACGAGCAGTACTTC
CDR3aa: CASRRAGTGSYEQYF

abundance: -
v_gene: TRBV16
d_gene: -
j_gene: TRBJ1-4
len: 13
CDR3nt: TGTGCCAGCAGCCAATTGGGGTCACAGAAACTGTTTTTT
CDR3aa: CASSQLGSQKLFF

abundance: few
v_gene: TRBV7-8
d_gene: TRBD1
j_gene: TRBJ2-7
len: 16
CDR3nt: TGTGCCAGCAGCTTAGGGCATACAGGGGTAACCTACGAGCAGTACTTC
CDR3aa: CASSLGHTGVTYEQYF

abundance: few
v_gene: TRBV7-2
d_gene: TRBD2
j_gene: TRBJ2-7
len: 13
CDR3nt: TGTGCCAGCAGCTTTAGCGGGAACTACGAGCAGTACTTC
CDR3aa: CASSFSGNYEQYF

abundance: few
v_gene: TRBV10-3
d_gene: TRBD2
j_gene: TRBJ2-7
len: 15
CDR3nt: TGTGCCATCAGTGAGTCGAGGGAGGGGACGTACGAGCAGTACTTC
CDR3aa: CAISESREGTYEQYF

abundance: -
v_gene: TRBV4-3
d_gene: -
j_gene: TRBJ1-1
len: 13
CDR3nt: TGCGCCAGCAGCCAAGTTATGAACACTGAAGCTTTCTTT
CDR3aa: CASSQVMNTEAFF

abundance: -
v_gene: TRBV15
d_gene: TRBD1
j_gene: TRBJ2-7
len: 13
CDR3nt: TGTGCCACCAGCAGGGACAGGTCCTACGAGCAGTACTTC
CDR3aa: CATSRDRSYEQYF

abundance: -
v_gene: TRBV7-6
d_gene: -
j_gene: TRBJ2-6
len: 16
CDR3nt: TGTGCCAGCAGCCTCGGACGGAGCTCTGGGGCCAACGTCCTGACTTTC
CDR3aa: CASSLGRSSGANVLTF